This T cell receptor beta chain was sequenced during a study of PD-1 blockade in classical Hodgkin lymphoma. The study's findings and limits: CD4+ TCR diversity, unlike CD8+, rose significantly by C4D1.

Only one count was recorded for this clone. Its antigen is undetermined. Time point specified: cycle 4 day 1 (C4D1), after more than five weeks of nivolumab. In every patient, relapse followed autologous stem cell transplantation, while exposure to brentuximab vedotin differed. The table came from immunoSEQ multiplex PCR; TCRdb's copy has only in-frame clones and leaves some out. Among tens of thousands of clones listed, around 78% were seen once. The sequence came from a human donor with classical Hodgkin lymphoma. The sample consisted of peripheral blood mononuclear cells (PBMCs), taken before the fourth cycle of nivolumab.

CDR3 nucleotides: TGTGCCACCAGCAGAGATCTCACGGGCACTGAAGCTTTCTTT. This sequence encodes CATSRDLTGTEAFF. The V call is TRBV15, the J call TRBJ1-1; D is undetermined. The CDR3 sequence is 14 residues long. Trimming took 0 bases from V and 4 from J, leaving 9 bases between them. The V gene's germline CDR1 is LNHNV and CDR2 YYDKDF (reference sequence).